The 11 T cell receptor beta chains listed next were all sequenced from one sample in a study of response to subunit inactivated influenza vaccine. TCRdb reprocessed the RT-PCR reads with MiXCR, giving one entry per CDR3 protein. The sample carries over 750,000 distinct CDR3 sequences, 21% recorded once. Specimen: PBMCs from blood, collected 4 to 6 days after vaccination. The origin of the receptors is a man aged 45 to 65 who received an inactivated influenza vaccine.

This clonotype was observed a handful of times. The CDR3, as DNA: TGCAGTGCTAGACTAGCGAGCTCCTACGAGCAGTACTTC. Translation: CSARLASSYEQYF. The chain employs TRBV20-1 and TRBJ2-7, with a weak D call TRBD2 (6 bases). Germline CDR1 reads DFQATT; CDR2 reads SNEGSKA (reference sequence). CDR3 length equals 13 residues. V lost 2 bases to trimming and J lost 0 bases, with 8 bases between them.

The rearrangement joins TRBV10-3 to TRBJ2-1, with 12 nucleotides matching TRBD1. The CDR3 loop spans 15 amino acids. V was pared by 10 bases and J by 5 bases, with 9 bases of the junction left unmatched. Germline loops: CDR1 ENHRY, CDR2 SYGVKD. CDR3 loop: CATKNRDRGHNEQFF. The CDR3, as DNA: TGTGCCACCAAGAACCGGGACAGGGGGCACAATGAGCAGTTCTTC.

This clonotype was counted a few times. This sequence joins TRBV5-1 and TRBJ1-6, with D possibly matching TRBD1 (6 bases). V was shortened by 5 bases and J by 8 bases, with 17 bases between the two germline ends. Germline lookup yields CDR1 SGHRS and CDR2 YFSETQ. The CDR3 length is 15 residues. The CDR3 coding sequence is TGCGCCAGCAGATCCGTTTTGGGGGGCGATTCACCCCTCCACTTT. Translated, it gives CASRSVLGGDSPLHF.

This clonotype was seen a few times. V and J are TRBV24-1 and TRBJ2-1; TRBD1 matches at 8 bases. Germline loops: CDR1 KGHDR, CDR2 SFDVKD. The CDR3 has 17 amino acids. J lost 0 bases, V lost 3 bases, and 6 bases had no gene match. The CDR3 loop reads CATSDPRTGSSYNEQFF. The CDR3 DNA reads TGTGCCACCAGTGATCCGAGGACAGGGAGCTCCTACAATGAGCAGTTCTTC.

This clonotype appeared many times. This chain joins TRBV27 and TRBJ2-3; D call uncertain. CDR1 is MNHEY, CDR2 SMNVEV, per germline (reference sequence). The V end was cut by 5 bases, the J end by 3 bases, with 9 bases between. This CDR3 spans 13 amino acids. The CDR3 DNA follows: TGTGCCAGCAGTCTAACCTGGACAGATACGCAGTATTTT. Its protein is CASSLTWTDTQYF.

The CDR3 protein is CASSYSGGGHNEQFF. DNA for the CDR3: TGTGCCAGCAGTTACTCTGGCGGGGGTCACAATGAGCAGTTCTTC. The chain couples TRBV6-5 to TRBJ2-1, with 7 bases aligning to TRBD2. Germline CDR1 is MNHEY and CDR2 is SVGAGI. CDR3 size: 15 residues. The V gene end was trimmed by 0 bases and the J gene end by 5 bases; junction bases not matched to a gene: 4.

This clonotype was found a few times. The rearrangement links TRBV12-3 or TRBV12-4 to TRBJ2-7; 8 positions agree with TRBD2. The CDR3 totals 15 residues. With V trimmed by 5 bases and J by 5 bases, 11 bases remained unmatched. The CDR3 loop is CASSTQAGVADEQYF. The CDR3 DNA sequence: TGTGCCAGCAGTACCCAAGCGGGAGTCGCGGACGAGCAGTACTTC.

The CDR3 sequence: CASSTDRGYNEQFF. The CDR3 nucleotides are TGTGCCAGCAGCACGGACAGGGGTTACAATGAGCAGTTCTTC. The chain joins TRBV6-1 to TRBJ2-1, with 9 bases matching TRBD1. This CDR3 spans 14 amino acids. The V gene end was trimmed by 6 bases and the J gene end by 4 bases; junction bases not matched to a gene: 4. Germline-derived CDR1 and CDR2 are MNHNS and SASEGT.

This clonotype turned up a few times. V usage is TRBV5-1 and J usage is TRBJ2-1; TRBD2 agrees at 11 bases. The ends lost 0 bases at V and 9 bases at J; junction bases unmatched: 5. The germline V gene has CDR1 SGHRS and CDR2 YFSETQ. This CDR3 comprises 15 residues. The CDR3 region is CASSLGLAGLGEQFF. The CDR3 region has the DNA TGCGCCAGCAGCTTGGGACTAGCGGGACTCGGTGAGCAGTTCTTC.

In this sample, this clonotype turned up a few times. This chain joins TRBV7-9 and TRBJ1-1; D gene uncertain. This CDR3 has 14 residues. Looked up from germline, CDR1 is SEHNR and CDR2 is FQNEAQ (reference sequence). Trimming took 7 bases from V and 0 from J, leaving 12 bases between them. In nucleotides, the CDR3 is TGTGCCAGCACCTCCCGGGTGATGAACACTGAAGCTTTCTTT. It is translated as CASTSRVMNTEAFF. Looking up the rest from reference TRBV7-9 and TRBJ1-1 gives the full variable domain: DTGVSQNPRHKITKRGQNVTFRCDPISEHNRLYWYRQTLGQGPEFLTYFQNEAQLEKSRLLSDRFSAERPKGSFSTLEIQRTEQGDSAMYLCASTSRVMNTEAFFGQGTRLTVV.

This clonotype has just a few counts. The chain carries TRBV6-1 and TRBJ2-7; D gene ambiguous. Germline CDR1 and CDR2: MNHNS and SASEGT. This CDR3 is 16 amino acids long. V was clipped by 7 bases and J by 2 bases, with 21 bases between them. DNA for the CDR3: TGTGCCAGCACCCAAATGCCTCCGGGTGTTCCCTACGAGCAGTACTTC. Translating gives CASTQMPPGVPYEQYF.